Listed below are T cell receptor beta chains from one sample, sequenced in a study of Ad26.COV2.S vaccination and SARS-CoV-2 variants. The table came from immunoSEQ multiplex PCR; TCRdb's copy has only in-frame clones and leaves some out. The sample holds over 350,000 clones; 88% are singletons and the top ten take around 3.4%. Source: peripheral blood, taken in a trial of Ad26.COV2.S vaccine versus placebo. Receptor source: a person aged 18-65 years who received the Ad26.COV2.S COVID-19 vaccine or a placebo. The CDR3 runs from the conserved cysteine through the conserved F or W. A D gene is named only where the DNA matches it firmly. Only part of the rows carry a size: once, few, many, or a class if the clone is expanded.

V	size	D	J	DNA	CDR3
TRBV11-2	-	-	TRBJ1-4	TGTGCCAGCAGCTTAGGGCAGAGGCTCGGGGAAAAACTGTTTTTT	CASSLGQRLGEKLFF
TRBV4-1	-	-	TRBJ1-2	TGCGCCAGCAGCCACATAGGACAGAACTATGGCTACACCTTC	CASSHIGQNYGYTF
TRBV18	-	-	TRBJ1-1	TGTGCCAGCTCACCACCGCAACAGGGTATCACTGAAGCTTTCTTT	CASSPPQQGITEAFF
TRBV10-3	-	-	TRBJ2-5	TGTGCCATCAGTGAGTTGGAGGCCCAAGAGACCCAGTACTTC	CAISELEAQETQYF
TRBV6-5	-	-	TRBJ1-5	TGTGCCAGCAGTTACCTAGGGTCTCCTAATCAGCCCCAGCATTTT	CASSYLGSPNQPQHF
TRBV29-1	-	-	TRBJ2-5	TGCAGCGTCGTCGGGACTCTAGAGGAGACCCAGTACTTC	CSVVGTLEETQYF
TRBV5-1	-	-	TRBJ2-4	TGCGCCAGCAGCTGGTCGGAGGCCAAAAACATTCAGTACTTC	CASSWSEAKNIQYF
TRBV6-5	-	-	TRBJ2-5	TGTGCCAGCTGGGCGGGAAATGTATACCAAGAGACCCAGTACTTC	CASWAGNVYQETQYF
TRBV19	-	-	TRBJ1-6	TGTGCCAGTAGTACTCGCGGGACAAATTCACCCCTCCACTTT	CASSTRGTNSPLHF
TRBV7-8	-	-	TRBJ2-2	TGTGCCAGCAGCTTAACGGTCTGGGGGAACACCGGGGAGCTGTTTTTT	CASSLTVWGNTGELFF
TRBV6-6	-	TRBD2	TRBJ2-2	TGTGCCAGCCTGACGACTAGCGGCACCGGGGAGCTGTTTTTT	CASLTTSGTGELFF
TRBV18	-	-	TRBJ2-6	TGTGCCAGCTCACCATCCATCGCCAGGGTCTCTGGGGCCAACGTCCTGACTTTC	CASSPSIARVSGANVLTF
TRBV4-1	-	-	TRBJ1-5	TGCGCCAGCAGCCAAACCCGAGAAGGACAGCCCCAGCATTTT	CASSQTREGQPQHF
TRBV7-9	few	TRBD1	TRBJ2-7	TGTGCCAGCAGCCTAGCCGGGACAGGGAGCCACGAGCAGTACTTC	CASSLAGTGSHEQYF
TRBV27	-	-	TRBJ2-2	TGTGCCAGCAGTTTATATCAGGGTACCGGGGAGCTGTTTTTT	CASSLYQGTGELFF
TRBV7-8	once	-	TRBJ2-7	TGTGCCAGCAGCTTGGGAAGGGACGGATCCTACGAGCAGTACTTC	CASSLGRDGSYEQYF
TRBV7-9	-	TRBD1	TRBJ1-6	TGTGCCAGCAGTAGTCCGGGACAGGTGAATTCACCCCTCCACTTT	CASSSPGQVNSPLHF
TRBV5-5	-	-	TRBJ1-5	TGTGCCAGCAGCTTACGTGGCGATCAGCCCCAGCATTTT	CASSLRGDQPQHF
TRBV2	-	-	TRBJ2-3	TGTGCCAGCAACCGGGACCCGGGAGCAGATACGCAGTATTTT	CASNRDPGADTQYF
TRBV2	-	-	TRBJ1-4	TGTGCCAGCAGACCTGCTGGGGGAGTTCGTGAAAAACTGTTTTTT	CASRPAGGVREKLFF
TRBV7-9	-	TRBD2	TRBJ2-2	TGTGCCAGCAGCTTAGCCCCGACTGGGCGGGGGTACGCCGGGGAGCTGTTTTTT	CASSLAPTGRGYAGELFF
TRBV10-3	-	-	TRBJ1-3	TGTGCCACTAAACAGGGAAACACCATATATTTT	CATKQGNTIYF
TRBV7-9	-	TRBD1	TRBJ2-6	TGTGCCAGCAGCCCAGGGGGGACAGGGGGCTCTGGGGCCAACGTCCTGACTTTC	CASSPGGTGGSGANVLTF
TRBV5-4	-	-	TRBJ1-1	TGTGCCAGCAGCTTGGGGGCCCAGGGAGACCCCCGCGAAGCTTTCTTT	CASSLGAQGDPREAFF
TRBV19	few	-	TRBJ1-1	TGTGCCAGTAGTATATTGGGGAACACTGAAGCTTTCTTT	CASSILGNTEAFF
TRBV15	-	-	TRBJ2-5	TGTGCCACCAGCACTTCCCGAGCAACCCAAGAGACCCAGTACTTC	CATSTSRATQETQYF
TRBV6-2/TRBV6-3	-	-	TRBJ1-6	TGTGCCAGCAGTTACGTCCAGGGCGGGGGATCACCCCTCCACTTT	CASSYVQGGGSPLHF
TRBV6-2/TRBV6-3	-	-	TRBJ2-2	TGTGCCAGCAGTTACTCGTCGTATGAGTCCGGGGAGCTGTTTTTT	CASSYSSYESGELFF
TRBV19	-	-	TRBJ1-1	TGTGCCAGTAGTAGGGAAGAGGGAAGGAGGTGGACTGAAGCTTTCTTT	CASSREEGRRWTEAFF
TRBV7-8	-	TRBD2	TRBJ2-1	TGTGCCAGCAGCTACAGCGGGGGCAATGAGCAGTTCTTC	CASSYSGGNEQFF
TRBV7-2	-	TRBD1	TRBJ2-5	TGTGCCAGCAGCCTCGGGACAGGTTATGAGACCCAGTACTTC	CASSLGTGYETQYF
TRBV5-6	-	TRBD2	TRBJ2-4	TGTGCCAGCAGCTTGGTCTCTAGCGGTCTAGCCAAAAACATTCAGTACTTC	CASSLVSSGLAKNIQYF
TRBV5-8	-	-	TRBJ2-3	TGTGCCAGCAGCTTCTGGGTAGGGGGGCATACGCAGTATTTT	CASSFWVGGHTQYF
TRBV21-1	-	-	TRBJ2-5	TGTGCCAGCAGCAAAGTATGTAAGGAAGAGACCCAGTACTTC	CASSKVCKEETQYF
TRBV6-1	-	-	TRBJ1-1	TGTGCCAGCAGTGAAGCGGGGCAGAACACTGAAGCTTTCTTT	CASSEAGQNTEAFF
TRBV19	-	-	TRBJ2-7	TGTGCCAGTAGTACCAGACCTATAAAGAACTACGAGCAGTACTTC	CASSTRPIKNYEQYF
TRBV3-1/TRBV3-2	-	-	TRBJ2-1	TGTGCCAGCAGCTATCGGACAGTCTCCTACAATGAGCAGTTCTTC	CASSYRTVSYNEQFF
TRBV2	-	TRBD2	TRBJ2-1	TGTGCCAGCAGCCGTAGCGGGGGGAGCTCCTACAATGAGCAGTTCTTC	CASSRSGGSSYNEQFF
TRBV5-1	-	TRBD1	TRBJ2-7	TGCGCCAGCAGCTTGGTATCGCAGGGGGTGTTTGGCGAGCAGTACTTC	CASSLVSQGVFGEQYF
TRBV28	-	-	TRBJ1-4	TGTGCCAGCAGTTCGGGACAAGTAAATGAAAAACTGTTTTTT	CASSSGQVNEKLFF
TRBV5-4	-	TRBD1	TRBJ1-3	TGTGCCAGCAGCCGTACCCCTCCCTTCCGGGACAGGGGTTCTGGAAACACCATATATTTT	CASSRTPPFRDRGSGNTIYF